These T cell receptor beta chains were read from a single sample in a study of identical twins. TCRdb redid the calling of the 5' RACE reads with MiXCR, one entry per CDR3 protein. The sample contains fewer than 650,000 distinct CDR3 sequences, roughly 7.1% of which appear only once. The same specimen was also included in a second study, on yellow fever vaccine responses in identical twins.

The sample was PBMCs. The source is a woman aged 18 to 35 in good health. Each CDR3 is given with its conserved first and last residue. A D gene is named only where the DNA matches it firmly. Expanded clones get a size class; other rows say once, few or many, or leave the size out.

j_call d_call v_call clone_size cdr3_nt cdr3_aa
TRBJ1-5 TRBD1 TRBV2 NA TGTGCCAGCAGTGAACAGGGGGCTCATCAGCCCCAGCATTTT CASSEQGAHQPQHF
TRBJ2-5 NA TRBV7-2 few TGTGCCAGCAGTTTCGGGGGGCGGGGCCAAGAGACCCAGTACTTC CASSFGGRGQETQYF
TRBJ1-3 TRBD1 TRBV5-1 many TGCGCCAGCAGCCCCGACAGGGGCCCTGGAAACACCATATATTTT CASSPDRGPGNTIYF
TRBJ2-5 NA TRBV5-1 many TGCGCCAGCAGCTTGGACACTTCCCAAGAGACCCAGTACTTC CASSLDTSQETQYF
TRBJ1-2 NA TRBV7-9 few TGTGCCAGCAGCACCCGGGGGGGGGCGCTGGTCTATGGCTACACCTTC CASSTRGGALVYGYTF
TRBJ1-4 TRBD1 TRBV12-3/TRBV12-4 many TGTGCCAGCAGAGAACAGGGGTCAACTAATGAAAAACTGTTTTTT CASREQGSTNEKLFF
TRBJ1-6 NA TRBV10-2 many TGCGCCAGCAGTGAGTCTTGGGATTCACCCCTCCACTTT CASSESWDSPLHF
TRBJ1-5 NA TRBV7-7 few TGTGCCATCAACCTAACCCCTCGTACCATCCTCGACAGAAATCAGCCCCAGCATTTT CAINLTPRTILDRNQPQHF
TRBJ2-2 NA TRBV4-1 few TGCGCCAGCAGCTTAAGAGGGGGTGGTTCCGGGGAGCTGTTTTTT CASSLRGGGSGELFF
TRBJ1-5 NA TRBV9 NA TGTGCCAGCAGCGTAGGGACGGAGAGCAATCAGCCCCAGCATTTT CASSVGTESNQPQHF
TRBJ2-7 NA TRBV6-5 NA TGTGCCAGCAGTTCCAGACTGGAGGGCTTCTCCTACGAGCAGTACTTC CASSSRLEGFSYEQYF
TRBJ2-1 NA TRBV20-1 NA TGCAGTGCTAGCCGCCCCGGGGGAAATGAGCAGTTCTTC CSASRPGGNEQFF
TRBJ2-5 NA TRBV5-1 NA TGCGCCAGCAGCACAGGGAGTGAGGAGACCCAGTACTTC CASSTGSEETQYF
TRBJ2-5 NA TRBV10-3 many TGTGCCATCAGTGATAGAGAGGGGGTGGAGACCCAGTACTTC CAISDREGVETQYF
TRBJ2-7 TRBD2 TRBV18 NA TGTGCCAGCTCACCCGGGACTAGCGGGAGGGGTTTCGAGCAGTACTTC CASSPGTSGRGFEQYF
TRBJ1-2 NA TRBV15 NA TGTGCCACCAGCAAAGGGGGGGGAGTATATGGCTACACCTTC CATSKGGGVYGYTF
TRBJ2-1 TRBD2 TRBV29-1 NA TGCAGCGTTGAAATTTCGCTAGCGGGGGTCAATGAGCAGTTCTTC CSVEISLAGVNEQFF
TRBJ2-7 NA TRBV10-3 few TGTGCCATCGAGACGGGGACCTACGAGCAGTACTTC CAIETGTYEQYF
TRBJ2-2 NA TRBV6-1 few TGTGCCAGCTCCACAGAAATAAACACCGGGGAGCTGTTTTTT CASSTEINTGELFF
TRBJ2-3 NA TRBV5-1 many TGTGCCAGCAGTTTGGCTAGCGGCACAGATACGCAGTATTTT CASSLASGTDTQYF
TRBJ2-7 NA TRBV13 few TGTGCCAGCAGCTTAAATTTCGGGGCCTCGTACGAGCAGTACTTC CASSLNFGASYEQYF
TRBJ2-5 NA TRBV10-2 few TGCGCCAGCAGTGATGAGCAGGTTGTGGGGACCCAGTACTTC CASSDEQVVGTQYF
TRBJ2-7 NA TRBV12-3/TRBV12-4 NA TGTGCCAGCAGTGTTCGTGGGGCAGGGTCCTACGAGCAGTACTTC CASSVRGAGSYEQYF
TRBJ1-1 NA TRBV12-3/TRBV12-4 few TGTGCCAGTCAATGGGGTGCCAACACTGAAGCTTTCTTT CASQWGANTEAFF
TRBJ1-1 NA TRBV7-2 few TGTGCCAGCAGCTTAGCAGGAAGACGGGACACTGAAGCTTTCTTT CASSLAGRRDTEAFF
TRBJ2-1 TRBD2 TRBV6-4 NA TGTGCCAGCACCGAGGACCCAGCGGGAGTTCATGAGCAGTTCTTC CASTEDPAGVHEQFF
TRBJ2-2 NA TRBV5-6 many TGTGCCAGCAGCCCCCGAGGGCCCCACCCCGGGGAGCTGTTTTTT CASSPRGPHPGELFF